The present T cell receptor (beta chain) was sequenced within a study of T cell clones after liver transplantation. Study-level information: TCRbeta sequencing after a pre-transplant mixed lymphocyte reaction identified graft-donor-reactive clones, later tracked in post-transplant blood. Samples came pre-transplant, pre-randomization before withdrawal, and post-randomization after withdrawal ended.

Clones were read by immunoSEQ multiplex PCR, and TCRdb kept only the in-frame ones, dropping some. The data show about 33,000 clones, approximately 96% seen once. Turning to this clone: The antigen is undetermined.

Whole-study results and caveats: The donor-reactive repertoire was only partly measurable in a couple of subjects, lacking donor cells. A larger donor-reactive than third-party decline suggested partial antigen-specific deletion.

V was trimmed by 6 bases and J by 5 bases, leaving 3 bases between them. CDR3 length: 10 residues. The germline gives CDR1 SNHLY, CDR2 FYNNEI. The J gene is TRBJ2-3, the V gene TRBV2; D gene ambiguous. The receptor comes from a human patient who received a liver transplant. Some T cells may be transferred from the graft donor. The sample here was CD8+ T cells from blood, taken 12 months after liver transplant. CDR3 bases: TGTGCCAGCAGAGGAGATACGCAGTATTTT. It encodes CASRGDTQYF.